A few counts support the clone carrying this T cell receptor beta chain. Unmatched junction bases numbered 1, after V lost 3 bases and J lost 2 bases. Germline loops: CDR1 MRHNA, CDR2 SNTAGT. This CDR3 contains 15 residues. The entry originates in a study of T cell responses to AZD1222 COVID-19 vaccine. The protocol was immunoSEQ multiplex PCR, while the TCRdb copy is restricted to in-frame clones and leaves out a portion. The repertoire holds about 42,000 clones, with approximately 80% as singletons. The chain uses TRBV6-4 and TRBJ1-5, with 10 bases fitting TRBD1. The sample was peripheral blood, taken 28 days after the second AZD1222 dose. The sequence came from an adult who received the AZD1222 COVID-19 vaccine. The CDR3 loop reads CASSEGTGGNQPQHF. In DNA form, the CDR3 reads TGTGCCAGCAGTGAGGGGACAGGGGGCAATCAGCCCCAGCATTTT.